Below, 2 T cell receptor delta chains from the same sample are listed, as sequenced in a study of γδ T cells in repeated Plasmodium falciparum infection. Bulk repertoires came from Vgamma9/Vdelta2+ or Vdelta2-negative gammadelta T cells flow-sorted from PBMC. TCRdb called clones anew from the multiplex PCR reads with CATT. The table records 45,000 to 70,000 delta-chain clones, approximately 1.5% of them present only once. Sequencing used gamma-delta T cells from blood. These TCRs come from a pool of human donors (malaria-infected and uninfected, not separated).

A word on this clone: TCRdb has a much larger clone's protein, which differs at residue 17 from the translation of this DNA, likely because of a read error; what is shown is the protein translated from the DNA. V is TRDV1 and J is TRDJ1; 8 bases align to TRDD3. Here the J gene came from matching the DNA to germline, since TCRdb omits it. Germline V gives CDR1 TSWWSYY, CDR2 QGS. V was clipped by 3 bases and J by 7 bases; unmatched bases: 40. The CDR3 has 25 amino acids. DNA for the CDR3: TGTGCTCTTGGGGAGTTCCAGAGGGGGCCTTCCGAAAAAAACTGGGGGGTACCTTCCAACAGTAAACTCATCTTT. It is translated as CALGEFQRGPSEKNWGVPSNSKLIF.

The sample holds a few counts of this clone. A far larger clone is one base from this, pointing to a likely read error. Other nucleotide sequences from this sample produce the same CDR3. The chain couples TRDV1 to TRDJ1; 9 nucleotides agree with TRDD3. The J gene was not available in TCRdb and was assigned here by matching the DNA to germline segments. The ends lost 4 bases at V and 4 bases at J; junction bases unmatched: 22. Per germline, CDR1 TSWWSYY and CDR2 QGS. The CDR3 runs to 20 residues. The CDR3 reads CALGGHYWGTRREVGDKLIF. CDR3 nucleotides: TGTGCTCTTGGGGGACACTACTGGGGGACGAGGAGGGAAGTTGGCGATAAACTCATCTTT.